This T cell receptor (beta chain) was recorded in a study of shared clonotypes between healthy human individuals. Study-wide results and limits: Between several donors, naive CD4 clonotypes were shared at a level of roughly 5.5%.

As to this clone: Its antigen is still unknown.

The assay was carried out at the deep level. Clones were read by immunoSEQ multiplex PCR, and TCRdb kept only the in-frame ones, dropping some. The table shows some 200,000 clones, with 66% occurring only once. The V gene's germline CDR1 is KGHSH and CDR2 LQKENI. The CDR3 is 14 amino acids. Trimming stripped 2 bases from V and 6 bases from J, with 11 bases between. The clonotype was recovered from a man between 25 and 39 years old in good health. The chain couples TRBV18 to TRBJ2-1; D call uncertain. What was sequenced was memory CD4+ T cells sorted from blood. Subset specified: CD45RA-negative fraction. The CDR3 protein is CASSPVKSFNEQFF. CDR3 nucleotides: TGTGCCAGCTCACCAGTTAAGAGTTTCAATGAGCAGTTCTTC.